The clone carrying this T cell receptor (beta chain) has a count of ten or more. Its cognate antigen is unknown. The data originate from a study of Graves' ophthalmopathy and Graves' hyperthyroidism. Establishment of the diagnosis relied upon clinical symptoms, serum thyroxine, TRAb, thyroid ultrasound and orbital computed tomography. RNA transcripts served as template for amplifying TCR beta CDR3 sequences. In the first round, RT-PCR was carried out with HTBI primers, and a multiplex PCR formed the second round. MiXCR, run by TCRdb on the multiplex PCR reads, gives a single entry per CDR3 protein. The table lists a few hundred thousand distinct CDR3 sequences, under 25% of them singletons. General study points: A model of 13 signatures distinguished ophthalmopathy from stable hyperthyroidism at around 90% sensitivity and 81.08% specificity.

Germline-derived CDR1 and CDR2 are MNHEY and SVGAGI. Losses at the gene ends were 5 bases for V and 7 bases for J; bases not matched to a gene: 13. CDR3 size: 16 residues. Material: peripheral blood. The sequence came from a woman under 30 with stable Graves' hyperthyroidism. The chain uses TRBV6-5 and TRBJ2-2; 7 bases agree with TRBD2. The CDR3 protein is CASSPGLREYVGELFF. The CDR3 region has the DNA TGTGCCAGCAGTCCCGGTTTGCGGGAGTATGTCGGGGAGCTGTTTTTT.